This T cell receptor beta chain is drawn from a study of blood T cell repertoires in COVID-19. Study details: The analysed material was cDNA or gDNA that came from T cells, B-cell-depleted T cells, or PBMCs.

Per the original data handling: Estimation of nucleated cell counts relied on the amplification of reference gene primers. Method: immunoSEQ multiplex PCR; TCRdb's copy keeps in-frame clones and lacks some. From that table come the V and J calls and clone size; the DNA was used to work out D and trimming. The sample has about 260,000 clones; around 90% are singletons. Germline lookup yields CDR1 GTSNPN and CDR2 SVGIG (reference sequence). Unmatched junction bases numbered 7, after V lost 3 bases and J lost 2 bases. The CDR3 runs 14 residues. The chain joins TRBV30 to TRBJ2-7; TRBD1 matches 7 bases. The sequenced material came from peripheral blood. This clonotype was obtained from a man aged 60 to 75 who had recovered from COVID-19. The CDR3 sequence: CAWRQDRRAYEQYF. The CDR3 coding sequence is TGTGCCTGGAGACAGGACAGGCGGGCCTACGAGCAGTACTTC.